The 4 T cell receptor beta chains in this list originate from one sample, sequenced in a study of radiotherapy plus CTLA-4 blockade in lung cancer. Produced via immunoSEQ multiplex PCR; TCRdb's table is partial and in-frame only. The sample lists tens of thousands of clones; about four fifths were seen once. This material consisted of peripheral blood, taken from a patient treated with radiotherapy plus ipilimumab. The receptors were sampled from a human donor with non-small cell lung cancer who had stable disease on radiotherapy plus ipilimumab.

This rearrangement joins TRBV19 to TRBJ1-5; D call uncertain. The V gene's germline CDR1 is LNHDA and CDR2 SQIVND (reference sequence). The CDR3 runs 12 residues. This chain's CDR3 is CARSAFNQPQHF. The CDR3 nucleotides read TGTGCGAGGAGTGCATTCAATCAGCCCCAGCATTTT.

The V call is TRBV9, the J call TRBJ2-2; D ambiguous. CDR1 is SGDLS, CDR2 YYNGEE, per germline. Trimming shortened V by 2 bases and J by 3 bases, and 11 bases separated the two germline ends. The CDR3 runs to 15 residues. This CDR3 is CASSVASGYTGELFF. As DNA, the CDR3 is TGTGCCAGCAGCGTGGCCTCAGGATACACCGGGGAGCTGTTTTTT.

J is TRBJ2-1 and V is TRBV6-5, with 9 positions matching TRBD2. Germline-derived CDR1 and CDR2 are MNHEY and SVGAGI. Losses at the gene ends were 6 bases for V and 4 bases for J; bases not matched to a gene: 7. The CDR3 has 15 residues. CDR3 residues: CASRPRLAEYNEQFF. In nucleotides, the CDR3 is TGTGCCAGCAGACCTCGACTAGCGGAGTACAATGAGCAGTTCTTC.

The chain employs TRBV28 and TRBJ1-6; 9 positions match TRBD1. The CDR3 is 16 amino acids. The trim removed 4 bases at V and 6 bases at J, leaving 7 bases unmatched. In germline, CDR1 is MDHEN, CDR2 SYDVKM. The CDR3, as DNA: TGTGCCAGCAGTTCCACCCACAGGGGGCGTAATTCACCCCTCCACTTT. Amino acid sequence: CASSSTHRGRNSPLHF.